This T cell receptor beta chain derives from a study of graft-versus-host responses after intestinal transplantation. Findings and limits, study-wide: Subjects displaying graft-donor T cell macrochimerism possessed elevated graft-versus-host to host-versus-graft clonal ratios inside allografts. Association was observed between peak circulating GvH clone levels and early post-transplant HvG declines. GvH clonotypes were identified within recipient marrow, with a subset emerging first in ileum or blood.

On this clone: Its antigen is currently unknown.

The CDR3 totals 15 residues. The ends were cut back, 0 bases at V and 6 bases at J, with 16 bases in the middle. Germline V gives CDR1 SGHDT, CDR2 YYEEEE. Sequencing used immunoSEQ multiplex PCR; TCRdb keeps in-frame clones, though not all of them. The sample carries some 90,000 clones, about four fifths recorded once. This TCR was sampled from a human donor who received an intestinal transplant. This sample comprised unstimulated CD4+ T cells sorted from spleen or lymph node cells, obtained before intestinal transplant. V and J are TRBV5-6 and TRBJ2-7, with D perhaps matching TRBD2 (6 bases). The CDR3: CASSLGGGAQVEQYF. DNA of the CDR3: TGTGCCAGCAGCTTGGGTGGCGGGGCACAGGTCGAGCAGTACTTC.